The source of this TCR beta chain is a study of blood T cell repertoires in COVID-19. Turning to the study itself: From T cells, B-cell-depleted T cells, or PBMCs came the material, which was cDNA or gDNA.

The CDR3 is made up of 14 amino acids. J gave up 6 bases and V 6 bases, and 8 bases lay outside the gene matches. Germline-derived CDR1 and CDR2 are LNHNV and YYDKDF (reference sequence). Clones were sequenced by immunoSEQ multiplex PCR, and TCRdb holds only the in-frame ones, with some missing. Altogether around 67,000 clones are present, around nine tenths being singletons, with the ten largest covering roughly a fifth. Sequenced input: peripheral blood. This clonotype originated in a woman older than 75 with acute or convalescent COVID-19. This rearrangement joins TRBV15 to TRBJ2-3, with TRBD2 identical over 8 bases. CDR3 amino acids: CATRASGSRDTQYF. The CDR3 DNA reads TGTGCCACCAGGGCGAGCGGGAGTCGCGATACGCAGTATTTT.